A selection of T cell receptor beta chains follows, all from one sample in a study of cytomegalovirus exposure and HLA in healthy donors. Data came from immunoSEQ multiplex PCR; TCRdb stores just in-frame clones and leaves some out. The sample lists about 44,000 clones, over 85% occurring once. The specimen was PBMCs. These TCRs come from a young woman in good health and CMV-seronegative. The CDR3 runs from the conserved cysteine through the conserved F or W. Fields, in order: D gene, J gene, V gene, CDR3 protein, CDR3 DNA. D genes are given only for firm matches.

D: .
J: TRBJ1-4
V: TRBV5-1
CDR3: CASSLAGVTNEKLFF
DNA: TGCGCCAGCAGCTTAGCAGGTGTAACTAATGAAAAACTGTTTTTT

D: .
J: TRBJ1-1
V: TRBV27
CDR3: CASSLAGPSNTEAFF
DNA: TGTGCCAGCAGTCTCGCGGGACCGTCGAACACTGAAGCTTTCTTT

D: .
J: TRBJ1-1
V: TRBV27
CDR3: CASSLRENTEAFF
DNA: TGTGCCAGCAGTTTACGGGAAAACACTGAAGCTTTCTTT

D: TRBD2
J: TRBJ2-3
V: TRBV6-5
CDR3: CASSYSAGVTDTQYF
DNA: TGTGCCAGCAGTTACTCGGCGGGAGTCACAGATACGCAGTATTTT

D: .
J: TRBJ2-2
V: TRBV5-8
CDR3: CASSLVLGYTGELFF
DNA: TGTGCCAGCAGCTTAGTCCTAGGTTACACCGGGGAGCTGTTTTTT

D: .
J: TRBJ1-1
V: TRBV5-6
CDR3: CASSPLQGNTEAFF
DNA: TGTGCCAGCAGTCCGTTACAGGGAAACACTGAAGCTTTCTTT

D: TRBD2
J: TRBJ2-7
V: TRBV30
CDR3: CAWSLLAGSFDEQYF
DNA: TGTGCCTGGAGTTTGCTAGCGGGAAGTTTCGACGAGCAGTACTTC

D: TRBD1
J: TRBJ1-3
V: TRBV7-9
CDR3: CASSLDLGQTSGNTIYF
DNA: TGTGCCAGCAGCTTAGATCTGGGACAGACATCTGGAAACACCATATATTTT

D: .
J: TRBJ1-1
V: TRBV28
CDR3: CASSAGTRTTEAFF
DNA: TGTGCCAGCAGCGCCGGGACAAGGACGACTGAAGCTTTCTTT

D: .
J: TRBJ2-5
V: TRBV20-1
CDR3: CSAGGRETQYF
DNA: TGCAGTGCTGGTGGGCGAGAGACCCAGTACTTC